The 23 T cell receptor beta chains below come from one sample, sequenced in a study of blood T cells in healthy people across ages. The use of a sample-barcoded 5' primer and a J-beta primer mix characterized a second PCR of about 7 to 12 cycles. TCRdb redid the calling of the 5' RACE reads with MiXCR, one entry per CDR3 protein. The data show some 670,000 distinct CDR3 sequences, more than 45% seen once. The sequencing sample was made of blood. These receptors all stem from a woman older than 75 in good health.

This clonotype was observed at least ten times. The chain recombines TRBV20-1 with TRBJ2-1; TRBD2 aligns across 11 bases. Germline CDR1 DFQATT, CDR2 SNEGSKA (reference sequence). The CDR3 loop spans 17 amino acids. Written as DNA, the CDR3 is TGCAGCAAGCCGTCGCTAGCGGGGGGCCCAGATTACAATGAGCAGTTCTTC. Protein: CSKPSLAGGPDYNEQFF.

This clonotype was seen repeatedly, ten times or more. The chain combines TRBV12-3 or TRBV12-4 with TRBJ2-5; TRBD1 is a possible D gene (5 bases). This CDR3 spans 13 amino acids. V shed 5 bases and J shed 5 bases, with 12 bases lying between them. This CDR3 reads CASSRTFVETQYF. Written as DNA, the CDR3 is TGTGCCAGCAGTCGGACATTCGTCGAGACCCAGTACTTC.

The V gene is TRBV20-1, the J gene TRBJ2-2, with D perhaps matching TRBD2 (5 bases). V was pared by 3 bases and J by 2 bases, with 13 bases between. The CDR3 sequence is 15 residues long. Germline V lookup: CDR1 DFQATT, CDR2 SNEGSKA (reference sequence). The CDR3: CSARGGAANTGELFF. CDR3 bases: TGCAGTGCTAGGGGTGGAGCGGCTAACACCGGGGAGCTGTTTTTT.

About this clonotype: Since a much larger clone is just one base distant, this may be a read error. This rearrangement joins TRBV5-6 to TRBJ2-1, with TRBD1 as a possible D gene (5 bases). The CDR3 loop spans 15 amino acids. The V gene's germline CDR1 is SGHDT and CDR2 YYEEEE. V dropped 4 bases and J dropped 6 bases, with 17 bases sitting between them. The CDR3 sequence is CASSLSLTEVNEQFF. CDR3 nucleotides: TGTGCCAGCAGCCTCTCGTTGACAGAGGTCAATGAGCAGTTCTTC.

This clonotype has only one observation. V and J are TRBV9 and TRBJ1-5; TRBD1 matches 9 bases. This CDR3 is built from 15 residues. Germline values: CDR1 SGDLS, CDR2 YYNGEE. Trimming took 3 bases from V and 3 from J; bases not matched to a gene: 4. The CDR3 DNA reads TGTGCCAGCAGCGCACAGGGGGCCTCCAATCAGCCCCAGCATTTT. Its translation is CASSAQGASNQPQHF.

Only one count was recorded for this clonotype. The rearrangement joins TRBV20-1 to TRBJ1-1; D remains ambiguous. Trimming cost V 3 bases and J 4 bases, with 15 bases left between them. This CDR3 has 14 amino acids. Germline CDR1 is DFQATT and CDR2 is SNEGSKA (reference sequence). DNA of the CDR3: TGCAGTGCTAGCCCCCTAGATTTTATCACTGAAGCTTTCTTT. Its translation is CSASPLDFITEAFF.

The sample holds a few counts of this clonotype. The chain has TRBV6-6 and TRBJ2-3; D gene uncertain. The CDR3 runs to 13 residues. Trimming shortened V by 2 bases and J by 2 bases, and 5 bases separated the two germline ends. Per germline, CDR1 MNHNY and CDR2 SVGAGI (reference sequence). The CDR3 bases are TGTGCCAGCAGTTACAGCTCCACAGATACGCAGTATTTT. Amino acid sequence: CASSYSSTDTQYF.

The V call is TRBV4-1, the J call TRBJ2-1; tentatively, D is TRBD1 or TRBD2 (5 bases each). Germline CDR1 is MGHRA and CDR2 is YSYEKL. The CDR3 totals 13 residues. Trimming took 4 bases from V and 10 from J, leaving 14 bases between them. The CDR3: CASSRMGTSEQFF. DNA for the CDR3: TGCGCCAGCAGCCGAATGGGGACCTCCGAGCAGTTCTTC.

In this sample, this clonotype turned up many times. CDR3 in amino acids: CSARVRGRVNTEAFF. The CDR3 nucleotides are TGCAGTGCTAGAGTAAGGGGGCGGGTGAACACTGAAGCTTTCTTT. The genes are TRBV20-1 and TRBJ1-1; TRBD1 matches at 7 bases. Per germline, CDR1 DFQATT and CDR2 SNEGSKA (reference sequence). This CDR3 spans 15 amino acids. The V segment lost 1 base and the J segment 0 bases; nucleotides outside the gene matches: 5.

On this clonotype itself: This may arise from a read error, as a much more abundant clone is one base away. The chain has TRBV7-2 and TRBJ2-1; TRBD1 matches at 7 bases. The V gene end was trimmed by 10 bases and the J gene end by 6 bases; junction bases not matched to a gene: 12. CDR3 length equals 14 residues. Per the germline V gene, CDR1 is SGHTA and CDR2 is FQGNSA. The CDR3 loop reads CANSRQGGANEQFF. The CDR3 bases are TGTGCCAACAGTCGACAGGGTGGGGCCAATGAGCAGTTCTTC.

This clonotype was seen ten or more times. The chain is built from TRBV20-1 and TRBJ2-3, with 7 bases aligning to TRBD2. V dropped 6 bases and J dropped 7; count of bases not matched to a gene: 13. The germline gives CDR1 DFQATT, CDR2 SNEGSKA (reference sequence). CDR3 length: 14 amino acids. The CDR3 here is CSAPGVAGVYTQYF. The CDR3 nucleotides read TGCAGTGCCCCGGGTGTCGCGGGAGTGTATACGCAGTATTTT.

CDR3 sequence reads: CASSQEVLGGDNTDTQYF. CDR3 in DNA: TGCGCCAGCAGCCAAGAAGTTTTAGGGGGGGACAACACAGATACGCAGTATTTT. The rearrangement joins TRBV4-3 to TRBJ2-3; maybe TRBD2 (7 bases). Trimming left V 0 bases short and J 2 bases short, with 18 bases between. Germline V gene lookup returns CDR1 LGHNA and CDR2 YSLEER. The CDR3 totals 18 residues.

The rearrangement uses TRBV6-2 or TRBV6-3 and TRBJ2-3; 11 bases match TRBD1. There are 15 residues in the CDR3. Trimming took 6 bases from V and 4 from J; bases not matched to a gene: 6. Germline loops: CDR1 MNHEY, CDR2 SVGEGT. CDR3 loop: CASRPGTGGADTQYF. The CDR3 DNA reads TGTGCCAGCAGACCCGGGACAGGGGGTGCAGATACGCAGTATTTT.

Here the CDR3 reads CASSPFRTENTGELFF. The DNA for the CDR3 is TGTGCCAGCTCACCATTCAGGACAGAGAACACCGGGGAGCTGTTTTTT. V and J are TRBV18 and TRBJ2-2; TRBD1 might be the D (6 bases). Germline V lookup: CDR1 KGHSH, CDR2 LQKENI. CDR3 size: 16 residues. Deletions cut 2 bases from V and 1 base from J, with 11 bases between.

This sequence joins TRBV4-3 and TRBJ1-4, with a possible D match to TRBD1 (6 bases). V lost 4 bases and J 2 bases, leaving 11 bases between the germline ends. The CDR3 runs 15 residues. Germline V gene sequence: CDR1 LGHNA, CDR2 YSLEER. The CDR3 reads CASSRQRGTNEKLFF. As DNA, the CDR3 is TGCGCCAGCAGCCGACAGAGGGGGACTAATGAAAAACTGTTTTTT.

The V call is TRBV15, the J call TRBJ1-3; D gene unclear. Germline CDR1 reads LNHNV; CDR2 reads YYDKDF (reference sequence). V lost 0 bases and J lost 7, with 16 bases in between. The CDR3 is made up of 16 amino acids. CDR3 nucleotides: TGTGCCACCAGCAGAGATCCGGGCCTAGTGCGGAACACCATATATTTT. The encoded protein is CATSRDPGLVRNTIYF.

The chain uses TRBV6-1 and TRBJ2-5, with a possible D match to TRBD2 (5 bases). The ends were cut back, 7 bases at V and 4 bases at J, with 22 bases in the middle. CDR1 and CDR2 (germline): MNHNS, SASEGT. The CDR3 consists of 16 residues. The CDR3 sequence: CASTPSRVARGETQYF. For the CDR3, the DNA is TGTGCCAGCACTCCTTCAAGGGTGGCCCGGGGAGAGACCCAGTACTTC.

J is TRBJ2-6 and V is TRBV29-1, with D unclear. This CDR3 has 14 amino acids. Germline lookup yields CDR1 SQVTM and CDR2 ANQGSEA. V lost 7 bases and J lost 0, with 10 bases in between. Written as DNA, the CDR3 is TGCAGCGCCCGAGAAAACTCTGGGGCCAACGTCCTGACTTTC. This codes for CSARENSGANVLTF.

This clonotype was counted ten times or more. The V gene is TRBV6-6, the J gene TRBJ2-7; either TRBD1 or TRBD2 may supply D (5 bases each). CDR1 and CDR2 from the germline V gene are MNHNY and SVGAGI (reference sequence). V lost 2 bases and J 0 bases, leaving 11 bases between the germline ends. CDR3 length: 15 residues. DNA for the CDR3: TGTGCCAGCAGTTACGGGACGGCTAGCTCCTACGAGCAGTACTTC. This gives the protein CASSYGTASSYEQYF.

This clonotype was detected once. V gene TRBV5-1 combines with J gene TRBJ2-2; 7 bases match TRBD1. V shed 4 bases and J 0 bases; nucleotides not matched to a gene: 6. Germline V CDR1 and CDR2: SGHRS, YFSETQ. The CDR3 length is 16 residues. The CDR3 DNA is TGCGCCAGCAGCGTGAGAGGGGGCCCGAACACCGGGGAGCTGTTTTTT. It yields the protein CASSVRGGPNTGELFF.

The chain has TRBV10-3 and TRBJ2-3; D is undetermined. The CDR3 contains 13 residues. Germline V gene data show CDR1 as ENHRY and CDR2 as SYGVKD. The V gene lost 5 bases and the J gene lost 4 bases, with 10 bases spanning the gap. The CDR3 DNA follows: TGTGCCATCAGTCACCCCATGGCAGATACGCAGTATTTT. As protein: CAISHPMADTQYF.

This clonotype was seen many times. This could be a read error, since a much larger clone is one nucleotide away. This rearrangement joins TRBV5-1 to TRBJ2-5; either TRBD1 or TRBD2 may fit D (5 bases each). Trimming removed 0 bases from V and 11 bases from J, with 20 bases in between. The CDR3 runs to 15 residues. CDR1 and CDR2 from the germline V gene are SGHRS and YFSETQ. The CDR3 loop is CASSLGGEPYNEQYF. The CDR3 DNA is TGCGCCAGCAGCTTGGGAGGGGAACCCTACAATGAGCAGTACTTC.

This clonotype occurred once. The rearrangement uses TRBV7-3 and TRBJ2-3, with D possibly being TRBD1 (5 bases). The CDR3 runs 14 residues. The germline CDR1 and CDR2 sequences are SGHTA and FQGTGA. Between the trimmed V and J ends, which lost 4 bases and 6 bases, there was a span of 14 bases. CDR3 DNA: TGTGCCAGCAGCTCAGGGAATGAAGCGGATACGCAGTATTTT. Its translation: CASSSGNEADTQYF. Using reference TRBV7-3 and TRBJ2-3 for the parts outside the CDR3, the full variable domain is GAGVSQTPSNKVTEKGKYVELRCDPISGHTALYWYRQSLGQGPEFLIYFQGTGAADDSGLPNDRFFAVRPEGSVSTLKIQRTERGDSAVYLCASSSGNEADTQYFGPGTRLTVL.